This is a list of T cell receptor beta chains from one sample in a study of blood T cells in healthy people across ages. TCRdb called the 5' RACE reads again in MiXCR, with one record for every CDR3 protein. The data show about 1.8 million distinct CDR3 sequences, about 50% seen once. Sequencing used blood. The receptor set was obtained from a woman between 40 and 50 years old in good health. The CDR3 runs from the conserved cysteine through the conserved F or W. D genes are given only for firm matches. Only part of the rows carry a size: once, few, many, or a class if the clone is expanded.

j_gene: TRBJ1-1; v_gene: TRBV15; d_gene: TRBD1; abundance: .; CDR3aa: CATSRVEGANTEAFF; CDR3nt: TGTGCCACCAGCAGAGTTGAGGGGGCCAACACTGAAGCTTTCTTT
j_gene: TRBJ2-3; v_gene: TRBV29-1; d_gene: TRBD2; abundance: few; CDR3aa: CSVTNSGASTDTQYF; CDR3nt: TGCAGCGTTACCAATAGCGGGGCTAGCACAGATACGCAGTATTTT
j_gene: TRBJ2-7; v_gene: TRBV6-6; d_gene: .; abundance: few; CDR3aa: CASSSAGYEQYF; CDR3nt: TGTGCCAGCAGTTCTGCTGGCTACGAGCAGTACTTC
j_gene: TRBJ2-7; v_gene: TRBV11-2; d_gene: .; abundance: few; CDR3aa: CASSSPRDFSSYEQYF; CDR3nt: TGTGCCAGCAGCAGCCCCCGGGACTTTTCTTCCTACGAGCAGTACTTC
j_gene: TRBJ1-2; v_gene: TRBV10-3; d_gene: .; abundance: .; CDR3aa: CAISELPAGGPYGYTF; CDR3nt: TGTGCCATCAGTGAACTCCCCGCAGGAGGTCCCTATGGCTACACCTTC
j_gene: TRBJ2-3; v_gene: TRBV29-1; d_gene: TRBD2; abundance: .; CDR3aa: CSVERRGGGTDTRYF; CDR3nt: TGCAGCGTTGAAAGGCGGGGGGGCGGGACAGATACGCGGTATTTT
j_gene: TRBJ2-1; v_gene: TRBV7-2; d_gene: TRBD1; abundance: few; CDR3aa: CASSPNDREHNEQFF; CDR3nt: TGTGCCAGCAGCCCGAATGACAGGGAACACAATGAGCAGTTCTTC
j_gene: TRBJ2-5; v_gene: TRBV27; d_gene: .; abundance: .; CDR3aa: CASSLKGPRGEIQYF; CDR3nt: TGTGCCAGCAGTTTAAAGGGGCCCCGGGGCGAGATCCAGTACTTC
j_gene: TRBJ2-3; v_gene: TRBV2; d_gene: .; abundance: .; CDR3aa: CASIGSGVALADTQYF; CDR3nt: TGTGCCAGCATAGGGTCAGGGGTGGCCCTCGCAGATACGCAGTATTTT
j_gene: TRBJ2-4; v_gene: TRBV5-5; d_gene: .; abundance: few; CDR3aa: CASTLNGAGEQYF; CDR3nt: TGTGCCAGCACCCTAAATGGGGCGGGTGAGCAGTACTTC
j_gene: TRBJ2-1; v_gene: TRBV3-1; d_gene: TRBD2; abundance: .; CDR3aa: CASSPVAGWNEQFF; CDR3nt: TGTGCCAGCAGCCCCGTAGCGGGGTGGAATGAGCAGTTCTTC
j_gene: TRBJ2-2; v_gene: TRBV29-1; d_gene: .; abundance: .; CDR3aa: CSVAQITNTGELFF; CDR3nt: TGCAGCGTTGCGCAGATTACGAACACCGGGGAGCTGTTTTTT
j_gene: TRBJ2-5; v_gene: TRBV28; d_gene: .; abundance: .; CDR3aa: CASGAYDRGEQYF; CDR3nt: TGTGCCAGCGGGGCATACGACAGAGGGGAGCAGTACTTC
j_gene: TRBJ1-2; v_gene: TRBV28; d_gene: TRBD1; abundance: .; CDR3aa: CASSSGGQGGGYTF; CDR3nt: TGTGCCAGCAGTTCCGGGGGACAGGGAGGTGGCTACACCTTC
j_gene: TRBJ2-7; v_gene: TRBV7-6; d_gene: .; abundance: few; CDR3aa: CASSQSDSLVYEQYF; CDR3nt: TGTGCCAGCAGCCAATCGGACAGTTTGGTCTACGAGCAGTACTTC
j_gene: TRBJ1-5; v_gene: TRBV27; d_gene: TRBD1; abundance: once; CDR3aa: CASRLQGASEPQHF; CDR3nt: TGTGCCAGCAGGCTACAGGGGGCTAGTGAGCCCCAGCATTTT
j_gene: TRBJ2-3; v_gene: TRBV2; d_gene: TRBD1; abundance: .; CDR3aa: CASSKDRARTDTQYF; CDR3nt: TGTGCCAGCAGTAAAGACAGGGCGAGGACAGATACGCAGTATTTT
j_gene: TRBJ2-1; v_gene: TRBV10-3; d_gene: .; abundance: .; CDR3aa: CAISAGGNYNEQFF; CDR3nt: TGTGCCATCAGTGCCGGGGGCAACTACAATGAGCAGTTCTTC
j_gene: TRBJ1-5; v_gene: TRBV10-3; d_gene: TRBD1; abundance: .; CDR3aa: CAIRGTGENQPQHF; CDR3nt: TGTGCCATCAGAGGAACAGGGGAGAACCAGCCCCAGCATTTT
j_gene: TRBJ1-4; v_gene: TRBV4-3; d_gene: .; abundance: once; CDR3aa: CASSQRLNEIQLFF; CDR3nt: TGCGCCAGCAGCCAACGCTTAAATGAAATCCAACTGTTTTTT
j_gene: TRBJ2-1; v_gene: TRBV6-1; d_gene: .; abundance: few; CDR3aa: CASSAGASLVVNEQFF; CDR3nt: TGTGCCAGCAGTGCTGGCGCTTCCTTAGTCGTGAATGAGCAGTTCTTC
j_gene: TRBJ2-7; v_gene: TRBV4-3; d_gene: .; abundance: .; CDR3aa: CASSQVRRWVSYEQYF; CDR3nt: TGCGCCAGCAGCCAAGTGCGACGGTGGGTTTCCTACGAGCAGTACTTC
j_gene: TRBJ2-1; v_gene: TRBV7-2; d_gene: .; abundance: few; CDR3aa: CASSSRRLNEQFF; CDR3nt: TGTGCCAGCAGCTCCCGACGGTTAAATGAGCAGTTCTTC
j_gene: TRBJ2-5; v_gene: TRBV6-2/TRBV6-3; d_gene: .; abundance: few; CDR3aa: CASSDSNKQETQYF; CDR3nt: TGTGCCAGCAGTGACTCGAACAAACAAGAGACCCAGTACTTC
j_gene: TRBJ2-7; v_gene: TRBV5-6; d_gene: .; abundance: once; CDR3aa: CASDANFGYEQYF; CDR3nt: TGTGCCAGCGACGCAAACTTTGGATACGAGCAGTACTTC
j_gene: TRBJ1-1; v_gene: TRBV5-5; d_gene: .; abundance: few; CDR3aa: CASSLGGKNTEAFF; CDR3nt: TGTGCCAGCAGCTTGGGGGGGAAGAACACTGAAGCTTTCTTT
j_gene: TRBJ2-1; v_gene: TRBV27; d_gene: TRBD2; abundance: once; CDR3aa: CASSGLVGGGGIEQFF; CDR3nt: TGTGCCAGCTCGGGACTAGTGGGGGGCGGAGGTATTGAGCAGTTCTTC
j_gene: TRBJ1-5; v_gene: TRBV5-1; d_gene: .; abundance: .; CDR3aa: CASSLERDRGARQPQHF; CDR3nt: TGCGCCAGCAGCTTGGAACGAGATAGGGGGGCCCGGCAGCCCCAGCATTTT
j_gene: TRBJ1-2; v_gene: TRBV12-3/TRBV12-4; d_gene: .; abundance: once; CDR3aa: CASRQGNLTQGYTF; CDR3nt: TGTGCCAGCAGGCAGGGCAACTTGACCCAGGGCTACACCTTC
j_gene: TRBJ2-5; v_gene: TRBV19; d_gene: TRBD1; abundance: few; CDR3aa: CASGYGQDQETQYF; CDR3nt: TGTGCCAGCGGGTATGGACAGGACCAAGAGACCCAGTACTTC
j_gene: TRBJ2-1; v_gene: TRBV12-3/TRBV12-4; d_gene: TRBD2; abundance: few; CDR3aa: CASSLGRAGGLYNEQFF; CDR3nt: TGTGCCAGCAGCCTCGGTAGGGCGGGGGGTCTCTACAATGAGCAGTTCTTC
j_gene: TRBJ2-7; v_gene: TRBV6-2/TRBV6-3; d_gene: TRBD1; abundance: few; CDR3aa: CASSYTGTGGGEQYF; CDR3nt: TGTGCCAGCAGTTACACCGGGACAGGGGGCGGCGAGCAGTACTTC
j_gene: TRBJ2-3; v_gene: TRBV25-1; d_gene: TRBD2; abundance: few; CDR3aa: CASSASGGLGTQYF; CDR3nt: TGTGCCAGCAGTGCAAGCGGGGGGCTAGGTACGCAGTATTTT
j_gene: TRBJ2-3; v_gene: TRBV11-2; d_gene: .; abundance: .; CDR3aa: CASSLLRVTDTQYF; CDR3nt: TGTGCCAGCAGCTTATTGAGGGTCACAGATACGCAGTATTTT
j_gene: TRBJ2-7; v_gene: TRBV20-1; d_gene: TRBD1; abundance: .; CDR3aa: CSTMGQGLYEQYF; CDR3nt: TGCAGTACCATGGGACAGGGGCTGTACGAGCAGTACTTC
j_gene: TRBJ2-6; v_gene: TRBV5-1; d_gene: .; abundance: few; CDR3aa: CASSLGAGPLSGANVLTF; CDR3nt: TGCGCCAGCAGCTTGGGTGCGGGCCCGCTCTCTGGGGCCAACGTCCTGACTTTC
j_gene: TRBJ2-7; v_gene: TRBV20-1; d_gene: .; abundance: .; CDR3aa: CSASGLGQLYEQYF; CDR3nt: TGCAGTGCTAGCGGGTTGGGGCAGCTCTACGAGCAGTACTTC
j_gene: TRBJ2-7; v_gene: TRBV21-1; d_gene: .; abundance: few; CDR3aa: CASSNSGVRGLGDEQYF; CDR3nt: TGTGCCAGCAGCAATAGTGGGGTTCGAGGCCTCGGGGACGAGCAGTACTTC
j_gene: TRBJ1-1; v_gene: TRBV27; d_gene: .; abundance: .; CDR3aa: CASRDGTPTEAFF; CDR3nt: TGTGCCAGCAGGGACGGGACGCCCACTGAAGCTTTCTTT
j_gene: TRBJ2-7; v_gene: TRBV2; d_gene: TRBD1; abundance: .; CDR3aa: CASSIGGGRYEQYF; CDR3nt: TGTGCCAGCAGTATAGGGGGCGGAAGATACGAGCAGTACTTC
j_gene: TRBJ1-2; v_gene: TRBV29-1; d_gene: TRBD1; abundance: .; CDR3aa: CSVEDQGARGGYTF; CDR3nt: TGCAGCGTTGAAGACCAGGGGGCGCGGGGTGGCTACACCTTC
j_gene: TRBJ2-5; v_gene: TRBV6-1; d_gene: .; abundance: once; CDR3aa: CASCTLSGLCETQYF; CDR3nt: TGTGCCAGCTGTACGTTGTCAGGGTTATGCGAGACCCAGTACTTC
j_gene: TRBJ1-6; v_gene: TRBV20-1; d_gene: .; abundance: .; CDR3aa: CSALNPNSPLHF; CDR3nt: TGCAGTGCCCTCAACCCAAATTCACCCCTCCACTTT
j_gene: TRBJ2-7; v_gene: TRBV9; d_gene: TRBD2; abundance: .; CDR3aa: CASSASGGSRYEQYF; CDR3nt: TGTGCCAGCAGCGCAAGCGGGGGGTCTCGCTACGAGCAGTACTTC
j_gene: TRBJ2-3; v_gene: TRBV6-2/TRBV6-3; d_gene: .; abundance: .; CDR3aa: CASSNGTPVGLNTQYF; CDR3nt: TGTGCCAGCAGTAACGGGACTCCTGTTGGGTTGAATACGCAGTATTTT
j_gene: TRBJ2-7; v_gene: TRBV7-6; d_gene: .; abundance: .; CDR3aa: CASSPSEASSYEQYF; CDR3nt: TGTGCCAGCAGCCCAAGTGAGGCTAGCTCCTACGAGCAGTACTTC
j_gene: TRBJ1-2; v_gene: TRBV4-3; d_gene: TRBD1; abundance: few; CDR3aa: CASTDATGGANYGYTF; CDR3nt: TGCGCCAGCACAGATGCTACAGGGGGCGCGAACTATGGCTACACCTTC
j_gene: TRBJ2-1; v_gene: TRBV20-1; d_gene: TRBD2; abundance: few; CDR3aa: CSAERGGKLNEQFF; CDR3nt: TGCAGTGCGGAGCGGGGGGGGAAGCTAAATGAGCAGTTCTTC
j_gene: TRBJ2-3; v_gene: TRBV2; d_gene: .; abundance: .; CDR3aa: CASSSEGQGDGITDTQYF; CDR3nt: TGTGCCAGCAGCTCTGAAGGACAAGGGGATGGAATCACAGATACGCAGTATTTT
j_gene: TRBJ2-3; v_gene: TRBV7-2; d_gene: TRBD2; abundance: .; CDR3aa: CASSLVGTSGGGTDTQYF; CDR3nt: TGTGCCAGCAGCTTAGTGGGGACTAGCGGCGGGGGCACAGATACGCAGTATTTT
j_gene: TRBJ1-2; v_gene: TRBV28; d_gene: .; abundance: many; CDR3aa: CASSLQGNGYTF; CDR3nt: TGTGCCAGCAGTTTACAGGGGAATGGCTACACCTTC
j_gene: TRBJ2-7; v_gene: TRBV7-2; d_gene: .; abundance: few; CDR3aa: CASSLLGSTPYEQYF; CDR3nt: TGTGCCAGCAGTCTCTTGGGCAGCACACCCTACGAGCAGTACTTC
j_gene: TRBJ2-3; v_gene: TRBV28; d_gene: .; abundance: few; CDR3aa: CASSFDALDTQYF; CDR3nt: TGTGCCAGCAGTTTTGACGCCTTGGATACGCAGTATTTT
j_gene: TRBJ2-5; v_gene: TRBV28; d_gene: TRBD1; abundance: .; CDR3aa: CASRWDRGRRETQYF; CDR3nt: TGTGCCAGCAGGTGGGACAGGGGGCGGCGAGAGACCCAGTACTTC
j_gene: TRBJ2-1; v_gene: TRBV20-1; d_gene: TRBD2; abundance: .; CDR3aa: CSARDWAGVHNEQFF; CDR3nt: TGCAGTGCTAGAGATTGGGCGGGGGTCCACAATGAGCAGTTCTTC
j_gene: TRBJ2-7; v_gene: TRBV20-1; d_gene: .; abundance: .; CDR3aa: CSAREGNSYEQYF; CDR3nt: TGCAGTGCTAGAGAGGGCAACTCCTACGAGCAGTACTTC